This T cell receptor beta chain derives from a study of T cell changes during pregnancy in multiple sclerosis. Some clones are missing from TCRdb's copy, which holds only in-frame ones; the method was immunoSEQ multiplex PCR. This table has around 100,000 clones, 92% appearing once. The sequence was obtained from a female donor with multiple sclerosis, enrolled in a pregnancy study. The specimen comprised peripheral blood, sampled in the third trimester of pregnancy.

The CDR3 sequence: CASSLEGSGGLQETQYF. DNA for the CDR3: TGTGCCAGCAGCTTAGAGGGTAGCGGGGGGCTCCAAGAGACCCAGTACTTC. This sequence joins TRBV11-1 and TRBJ2-5; the match to TRBD2 covers 10 bases. V shed 1 base, J shed 1 base, and the junction held 6 bases outside the gene matches. The CDR3 has 17 amino acids. Per the germline V gene, CDR1 is SGHAT and CDR2 is FQDESV (reference sequence).